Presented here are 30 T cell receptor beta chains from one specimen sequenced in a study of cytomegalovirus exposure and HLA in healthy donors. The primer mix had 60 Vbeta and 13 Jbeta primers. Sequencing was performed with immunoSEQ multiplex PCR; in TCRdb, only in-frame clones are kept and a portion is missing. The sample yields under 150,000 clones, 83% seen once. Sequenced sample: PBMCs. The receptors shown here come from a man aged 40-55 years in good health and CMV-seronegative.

CDR3 sequence (DNA): TGTGCCAGCAGCTTAGGACAGGGGTATGGCTACACCTTC. Its protein is CASSLGQGYGYTF. V is TRBV7-9 and J is TRBJ1-2; 8 bases map to TRBD1. CDR3 length equals 13 residues. V shed 1 base, J shed 5 bases, and the junction held 0 bases outside the gene matches. The germline V gene encodes CDR1 SEHNR and CDR2 FQNEAQ (reference sequence). Full variable domain (missing parts from reference TRBV7-9 and TRBJ1-2): DTGVSQNPRHKITKRGQNVTFRCDPISEHNRLYWYRQTLGQGPEFLTYFQNEAQLEKSRLLSDRFSAERPKGSFSTLEIQRTEQGDSAMYLCASSLGQGYGYTFGSGTRLTVV.

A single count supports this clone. CDR3 sequence reads: CASSQDDRADEAFF. CDR3 DNA: TGCGCCAGCAGCCAGGACGACAGGGCAGATGAAGCTTTCTTT. The rearrangement uses TRBV4-3 and TRBJ1-1; the match to TRBD1 covers 7 bases. V was pared by 3 bases and J by 7 bases, with 8 bases of the junction left unmatched. Germline V gene sequence: CDR1 LGHNA, CDR2 YSLEER. The CDR3 runs to 14 residues.

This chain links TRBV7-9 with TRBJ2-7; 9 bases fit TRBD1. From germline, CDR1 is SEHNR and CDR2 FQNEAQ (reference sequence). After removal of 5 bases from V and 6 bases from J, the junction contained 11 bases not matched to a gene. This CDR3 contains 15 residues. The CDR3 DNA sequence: TGTGCCAGCAGCACCCCTGGACAGGGGAATCGCGAGCAGTACTTC. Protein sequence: CASSTPGQGNREQYF.

The CDR3 DNA reads TGTGCCAGCAGCCCCCGGGGAGCGGGGACCTACGAGCAGTACTTC. Translation: CASSPRGAGTYEQYF. This chain connects TRBV9 to TRBJ2-7, with 7 bases that match TRBD2. CDR1 is SGDLS and CDR2 is YYNGEE in the germline V gene. The CDR3 runs 15 residues. J gave up 2 bases and V 4 bases, and 9 bases lay outside the gene matches.

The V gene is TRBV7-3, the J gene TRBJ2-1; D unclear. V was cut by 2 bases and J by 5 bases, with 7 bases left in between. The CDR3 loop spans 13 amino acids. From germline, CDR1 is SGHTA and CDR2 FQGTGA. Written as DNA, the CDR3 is TGTGCCAGCAGCTTAGAGAGCCACAATGAGCAGTTCTTC. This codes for CASSLESHNEQFF.

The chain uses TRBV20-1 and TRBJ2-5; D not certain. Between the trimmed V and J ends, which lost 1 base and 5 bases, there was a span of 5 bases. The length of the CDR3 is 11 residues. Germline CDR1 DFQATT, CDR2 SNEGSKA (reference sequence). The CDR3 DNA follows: TGCAGTGCTAGAGTTCGGGAGACCCAGTACTTC. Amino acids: CSARVRETQYF.

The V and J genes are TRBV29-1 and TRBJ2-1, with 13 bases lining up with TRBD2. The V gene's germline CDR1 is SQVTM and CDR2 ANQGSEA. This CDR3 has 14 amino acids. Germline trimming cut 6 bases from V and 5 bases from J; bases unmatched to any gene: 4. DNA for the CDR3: TGCAGCGTAGGGACTAGCGGGGTTGACAATGAGCAGTTCTTC. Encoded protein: CSVGTSGVDNEQFF.

The CDR3 reads CASSPSLKTEAFF. The CDR3 region has the DNA TGTGCCAGCAGCCCTTCCCTAAAAACTGAAGCTTTCTTT. This rearrangement joins TRBV7-3 to TRBJ1-1; no definite D call. The CDR3 has 13 amino acids. Germline loops: CDR1 SGHTA, CDR2 FQGTGA. V was pared by 5 bases and J by 5 bases, with 12 bases between.

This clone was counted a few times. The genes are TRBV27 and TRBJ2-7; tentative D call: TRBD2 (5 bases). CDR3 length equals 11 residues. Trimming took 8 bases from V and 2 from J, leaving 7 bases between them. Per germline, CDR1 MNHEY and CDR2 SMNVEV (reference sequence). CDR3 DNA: TGTGCCAGCGGACTTACCTACGAGCAGTACTTC. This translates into CASGLTYEQYF.

CDR3 bases: TGTGCCAGCAGCGCGACAGGGGGCAAGCAGTTCTTC. This sequence encodes CASSATGGKQFF. The V and J genes are TRBV9 and TRBJ2-1, with 10 bases aligning to TRBD1. CDR3 size: 12 residues. J lost 11 bases, V lost 3 bases, and 2 bases had no gene match. Germline V lookup: CDR1 SGDLS, CDR2 YYNGEE.

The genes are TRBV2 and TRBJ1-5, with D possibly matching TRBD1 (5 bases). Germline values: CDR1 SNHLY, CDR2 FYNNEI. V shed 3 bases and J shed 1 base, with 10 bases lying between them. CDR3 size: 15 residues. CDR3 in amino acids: CASSEQGLSNQPQHF. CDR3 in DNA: TGTGCCAGCAGTGAGCAGGGCCTCAGCAATCAGCCCCAGCATTTT.

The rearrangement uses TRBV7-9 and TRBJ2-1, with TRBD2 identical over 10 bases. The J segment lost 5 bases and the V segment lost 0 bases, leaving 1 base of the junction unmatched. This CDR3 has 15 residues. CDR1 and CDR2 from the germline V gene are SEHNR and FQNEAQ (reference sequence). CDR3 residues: CASSLALAGDNEQFF. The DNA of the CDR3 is TGTGCCAGCAGCTTAGCGCTAGCGGGGGACAATGAGCAGTTCTTC.

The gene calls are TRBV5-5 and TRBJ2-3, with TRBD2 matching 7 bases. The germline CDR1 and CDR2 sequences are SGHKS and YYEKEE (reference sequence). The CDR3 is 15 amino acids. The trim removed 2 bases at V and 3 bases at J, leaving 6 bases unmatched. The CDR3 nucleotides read TGTGCCAGCAGCTTCGGAGAAGCGGGGACAGATACGCAGTATTTT. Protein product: CASSFGEAGTDTQYF.

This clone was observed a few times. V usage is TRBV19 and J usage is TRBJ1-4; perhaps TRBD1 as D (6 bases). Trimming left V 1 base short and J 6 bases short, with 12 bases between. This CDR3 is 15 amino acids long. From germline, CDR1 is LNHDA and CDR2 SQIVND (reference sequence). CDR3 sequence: CASSIAGHGDEKLFF. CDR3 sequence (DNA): TGTGCCAGTAGTATAGCGGGACACGGCGATGAAAAACTGTTTTTT.

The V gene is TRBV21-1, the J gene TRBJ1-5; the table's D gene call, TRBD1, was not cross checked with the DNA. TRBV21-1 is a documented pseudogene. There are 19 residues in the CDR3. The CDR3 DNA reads TGTGCCAGCAGCAGCAGCTCCCGATCGCCGGACAGCAAGAATCAGCCCCAGCATTTT. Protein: CASSSSSRSPDSKNQPQHF.

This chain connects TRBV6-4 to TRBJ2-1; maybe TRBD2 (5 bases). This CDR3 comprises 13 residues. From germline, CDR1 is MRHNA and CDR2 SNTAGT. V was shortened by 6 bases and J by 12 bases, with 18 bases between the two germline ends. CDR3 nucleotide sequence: TGTGCCAGCAGCCCCTCCCGGGGTGTTGGGCAGTTCTTC. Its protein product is CASSPSRGVGQFF.

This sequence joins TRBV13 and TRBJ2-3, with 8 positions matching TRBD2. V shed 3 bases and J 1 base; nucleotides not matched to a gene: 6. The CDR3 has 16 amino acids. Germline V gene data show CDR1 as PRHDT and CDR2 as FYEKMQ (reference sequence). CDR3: CASSFVRGAGTDTQYF. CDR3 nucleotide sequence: TGTGCCAGCAGCTTTGTGCGGGGGGCGGGCACAGATACGCAGTATTTT.

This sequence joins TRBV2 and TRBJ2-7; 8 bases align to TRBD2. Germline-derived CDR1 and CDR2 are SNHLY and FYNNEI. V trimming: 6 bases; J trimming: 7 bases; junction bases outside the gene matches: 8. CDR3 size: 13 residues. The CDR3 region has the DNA TGTGCCAGCAGACCCGGACTAGCTCGGGAGCAGTACTTC. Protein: CASRPGLAREQYF. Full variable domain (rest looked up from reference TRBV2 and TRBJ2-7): EPEVTQTPSHQVTQMGQEVILRCVPISNHLYFYWYRQILGQKVEFLVSFYNNEISEKSEIFDDQFSVERPDGSNFTLKIRSTKLEDSAMYFCASRPGLAREQYFGPGTRLTVT.

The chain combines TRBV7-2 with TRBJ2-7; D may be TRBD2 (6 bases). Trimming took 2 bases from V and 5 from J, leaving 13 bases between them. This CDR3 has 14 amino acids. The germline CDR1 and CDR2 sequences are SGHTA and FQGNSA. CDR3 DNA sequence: TGTGCCAGCAGCTTAATCCGGGGGACGGACGAGCAGTACTTC. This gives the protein CASSLIRGTDEQYF.

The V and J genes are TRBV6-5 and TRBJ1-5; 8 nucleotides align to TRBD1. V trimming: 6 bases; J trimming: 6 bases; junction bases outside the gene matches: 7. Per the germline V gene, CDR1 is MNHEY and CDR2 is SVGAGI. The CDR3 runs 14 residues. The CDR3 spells CASRSGTGTQPQHF. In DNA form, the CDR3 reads TGTGCCAGCAGGTCCGGGACAGGCACTCAGCCCCAGCATTTT.

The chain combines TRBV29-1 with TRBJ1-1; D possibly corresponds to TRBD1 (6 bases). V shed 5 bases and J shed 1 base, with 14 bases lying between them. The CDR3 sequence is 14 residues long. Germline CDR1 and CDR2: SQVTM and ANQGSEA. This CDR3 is CSVTETGKNTEAFF. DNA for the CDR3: TGCAGCGTTACCGAGACAGGAAAGAACACTGAAGCTTTCTTT.

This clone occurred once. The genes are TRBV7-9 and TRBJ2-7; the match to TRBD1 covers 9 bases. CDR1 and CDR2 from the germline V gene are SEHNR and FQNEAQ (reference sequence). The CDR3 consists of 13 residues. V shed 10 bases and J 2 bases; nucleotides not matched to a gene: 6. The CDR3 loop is CATRQGEAYEQYF. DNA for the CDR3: TGTGCCACACGACAGGGGGAGGCCTACGAGCAGTACTTC.

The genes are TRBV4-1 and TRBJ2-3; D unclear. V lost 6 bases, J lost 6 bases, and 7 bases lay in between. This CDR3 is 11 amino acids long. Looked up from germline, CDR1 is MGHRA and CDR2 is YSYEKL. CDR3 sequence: CASSSVDTQYF. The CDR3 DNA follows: TGCGCCAGCAGTTCCGTCGATACGCAGTATTTT.

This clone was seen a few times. CDR3 nucleotide sequence: TGTGCCAGCAGCCTCTCAGGGAACCAAGAGACCCAGTACTTC. It translates to CASSLSGNQETQYF. The V call is TRBV7-6, the J call TRBJ2-5; D possibly corresponds to TRBD1 (5 bases). V lost 5 bases to trimming and J lost 0 bases, with 10 bases between them. Germline CDR1 is SGHVS and CDR2 is FNYEAQ. The CDR3 contains 14 residues.

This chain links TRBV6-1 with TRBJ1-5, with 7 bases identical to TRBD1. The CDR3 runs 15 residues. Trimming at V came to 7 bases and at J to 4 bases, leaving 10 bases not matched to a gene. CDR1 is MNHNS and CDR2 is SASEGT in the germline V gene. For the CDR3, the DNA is TGTGCCAGCACTCAACAGGGGAGGCAAAATCAGCCCCAGCATTTT. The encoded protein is CASTQQGRQNQPQHF.

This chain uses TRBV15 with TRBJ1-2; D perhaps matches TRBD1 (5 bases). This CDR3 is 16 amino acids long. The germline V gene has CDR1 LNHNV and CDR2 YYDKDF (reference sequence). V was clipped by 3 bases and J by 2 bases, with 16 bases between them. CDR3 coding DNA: TGTGCCACCAGCAGGGGCCTCGGGGGTGGAAACTATGGCTACACCTTC. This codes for CATSRGLGGGNYGYTF.

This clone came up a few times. The CDR3 DNA reads as TGTGCCAGCAGCTTAGAGGTGGACAGGGGGCGCGTCTACGAGCAGTACTTC. This translates into CASSLEVDRGRVYEQYF. The V and J genes are TRBV11-2 and TRBJ2-7, with 11 bases identical to TRBD1. Losses at the gene ends were 0 bases for V and 3 bases for J; bases not matched to a gene: 7. Germline V gives CDR1 SGHAT, CDR2 FQNNGV. There are 17 residues in the CDR3.

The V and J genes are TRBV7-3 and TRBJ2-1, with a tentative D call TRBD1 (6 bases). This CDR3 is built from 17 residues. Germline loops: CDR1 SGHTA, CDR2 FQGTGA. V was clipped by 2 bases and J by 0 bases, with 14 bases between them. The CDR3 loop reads CASSLRQALGSYNEQFF. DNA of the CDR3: TGTGCCAGCAGCTTACGACAGGCCCTAGGCTCCTACAATGAGCAGTTCTTC.

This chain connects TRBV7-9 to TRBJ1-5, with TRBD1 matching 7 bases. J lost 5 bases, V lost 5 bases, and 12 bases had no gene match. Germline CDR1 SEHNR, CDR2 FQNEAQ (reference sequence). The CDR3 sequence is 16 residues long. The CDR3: CASSTDRTLGDQPQHF. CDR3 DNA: TGTGCCAGCAGCACGGACAGGACCCTGGGCGATCAGCCCCAGCATTTT.

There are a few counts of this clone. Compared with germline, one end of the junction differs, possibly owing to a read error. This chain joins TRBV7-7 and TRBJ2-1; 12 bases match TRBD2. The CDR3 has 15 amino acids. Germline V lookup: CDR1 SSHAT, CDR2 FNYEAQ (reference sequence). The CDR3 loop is CASSQLAGGYNEQFF. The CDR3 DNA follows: TGTGCTAGCAGCCAACTAGCGGGAGGTTACAATGAGCAGTTCTTC.